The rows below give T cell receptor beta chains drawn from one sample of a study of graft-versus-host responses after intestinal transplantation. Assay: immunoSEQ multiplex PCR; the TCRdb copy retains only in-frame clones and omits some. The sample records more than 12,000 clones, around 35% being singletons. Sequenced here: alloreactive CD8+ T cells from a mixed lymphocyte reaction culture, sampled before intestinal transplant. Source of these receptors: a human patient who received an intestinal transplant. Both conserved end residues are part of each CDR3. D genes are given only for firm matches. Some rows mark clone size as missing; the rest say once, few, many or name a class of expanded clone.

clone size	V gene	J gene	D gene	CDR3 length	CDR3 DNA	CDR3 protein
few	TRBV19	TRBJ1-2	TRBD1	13	TGTGCCAGTAGTATACTCACAGGGGATGGCTACACCTTC	CASSILTGDGYTF
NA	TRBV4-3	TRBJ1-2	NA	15	TGCGCCAGCAGCCAAGATAGGGGACTGAACTATGGCTACACCTTC	CASSQDRGLNYGYTF
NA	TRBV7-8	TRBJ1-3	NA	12	TGTGCCAGCAGCTTCTCCGGGAACACCATATATTTT	CASSFSGNTIYF
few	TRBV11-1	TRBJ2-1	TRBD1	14	TGTGCCAGCAGCCTGGGACAGCTTTACAATGAGCAGTTCTTC	CASSLGQLYNEQFF
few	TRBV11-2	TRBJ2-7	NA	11	TGTGCCAGCAGCTTAACCCAGGAGCAGTACTTC	CASSLTQEQYF
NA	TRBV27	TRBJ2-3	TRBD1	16	TGTGCCAGCAGTTACGGGACAGGCCTAAGCACAGATACGCAGTATTTT	CASSYGTGLSTDTQYF
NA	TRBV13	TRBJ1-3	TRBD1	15	TGTGCCAGCAGCTTAGAGGGGGCGGTTAGAAACACCATATATTTT	CASSLEGAVRNTIYF
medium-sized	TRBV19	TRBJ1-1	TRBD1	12	TGTGCCCTATGGGGGACAGGGGGCAGAGCTTTCTTT	CALWGTGGRAFF
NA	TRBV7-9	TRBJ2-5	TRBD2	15	TGTGCCAGCAGCTTTCTAGCGGGGGGAAGTGAGACCCAGTACTTC	CASSFLAGGSETQYF
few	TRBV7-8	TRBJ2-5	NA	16	TGTGCCAGCAGCCCCTTTGGGGGGGGGCCGGGGGAGACCCAGTACTTC	CASSPFGGGPGETQYF
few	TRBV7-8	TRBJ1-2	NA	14	TGTGCCAGCAGCTTAGACGAGGTCGTCTATGGCTACACCTTC	CASSLDEVVYGYTF
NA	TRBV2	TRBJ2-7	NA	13	TGTGCCAGCAGTCTTATTAGCTCCTACGAGCAGTACTTC	CASSLISSYEQYF
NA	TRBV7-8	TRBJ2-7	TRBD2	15	TGTGCCAGCAGCGAGGGACTAGCGACATCCTACGAGCAGTACTTC	CASSEGLATSYEQYF
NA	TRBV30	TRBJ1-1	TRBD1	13	TGTGCCTGGAACGAGGGGGCGCGGACTGAAGCTTTCTTT	CAWNEGARTEAFF
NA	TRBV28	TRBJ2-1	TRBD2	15	TGTGCCAGCAGTTTGGGGCTAGCGGGGTGGGATGAGCAGTTCTTC	CASSLGLAGWDEQFF
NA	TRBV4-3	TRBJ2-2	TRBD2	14	TGCGCCAGCCGCGGGGGTTTTAACACCGAGGAGCTGTTTTTT	CASRGGFNTEELFF
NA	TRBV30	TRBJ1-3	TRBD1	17	TGTGCCGCCGGGACAGGGCCCACCTTTTACTCTGGAAACACCATATATTTT	CAAGTGPTFYSGNTIYF
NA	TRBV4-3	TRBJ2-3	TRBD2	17	TGCGCCAGCAGCCAAGATCGCGGGGGTTCTAGCACAGATACGCAGTATTTT	CASSQDRGGSSTDTQYF
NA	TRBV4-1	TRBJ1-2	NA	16	TGCGCCAGCAGCCAAGTCCTGGGGGGTGATCGACATGGCTACACCTTC	CASSQVLGGDRHGYTF
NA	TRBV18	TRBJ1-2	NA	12	TGTGCCAGCTCACCAGACAGCTATGGCTACACCTTC	CASSPDSYGYTF
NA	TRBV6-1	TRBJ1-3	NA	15	TGTGCCAGCAGTGAGATACTGAGCTCTGGAAACACCATATATTTT	CASSEILSSGNTIYF
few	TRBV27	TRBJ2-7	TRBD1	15	TGTGCCAGCAGTTTCGTGGACAGGATCTCCTACGAGCAGTACTTC	CASSFVDRISYEQYF
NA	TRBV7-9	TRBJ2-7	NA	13	TGTGCCAGCAGCCCTCCGGCGGACTACGAGCAGTACTTC	CASSPPADYEQYF
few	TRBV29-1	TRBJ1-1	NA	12	TGCAGCGTTCCGGGGATGAACACTGAAGCTTTCTTT	CSVPGMNTEAFF
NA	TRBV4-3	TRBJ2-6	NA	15	TGCGCCAGCAGCCAAGCCAGGGATGGGGCCAACGTCCTGACTTTC	CASSQARDGANVLTF
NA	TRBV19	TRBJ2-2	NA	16	TGTGCCAGTAATGATCAGGGAAAAGTACACACCGGGGAGCTGTTTTTT	CASNDQGKVHTGELFF
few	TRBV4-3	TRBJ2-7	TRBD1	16	TGCGCCAGCAGCCAGGGGACCGGGACAGCCTCCTACGAGCAGTACTTC	CASSQGTGTASYEQYF
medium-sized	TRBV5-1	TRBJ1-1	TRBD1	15	TGCGCCAGCAGCTTGGCCAGAGAGACAGGGACTGAAGCTTTCTTT	CASSLARETGTEAFF
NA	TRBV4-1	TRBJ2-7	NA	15	TGCGCCAGCAGCCAAGAAGGGGGATCCTCCTACGAGCAGTACTTC	CASSQEGGSSYEQYF
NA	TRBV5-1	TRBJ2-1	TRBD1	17	TGCGCCAGCAGCTTGCCTACCGGGACAGGGGGATACAGTGAGCAGTTCTTC	CASSLPTGTGGYSEQFF
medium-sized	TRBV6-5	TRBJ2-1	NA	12	TGTGCCAGCAGTTACGGGGCAGGTGAGCAGTTCTTC	CASSYGAGEQFF
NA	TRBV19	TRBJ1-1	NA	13	TGTGCCAGTAGTATGTGGGGAGGCACTGAAGCTTTCTTT	CASSMWGGTEAFF
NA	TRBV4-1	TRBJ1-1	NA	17	TGCGCCAGCAGCCAAGTGGAGGCCTTAACATTGAACACTGAAGCTTTCTTT	CASSQVEALTLNTEAFF
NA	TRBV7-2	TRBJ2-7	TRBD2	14	TGTGCCAGCAGCCGGACTAGAATGGACTACGAGCAGTACTTC	CASSRTRMDYEQYF
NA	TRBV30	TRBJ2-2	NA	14	TGTGCCTGGAGTGTACTCGGGTTAACCGGGGAGCTGTTTTTT	CAWSVLGLTGELFF
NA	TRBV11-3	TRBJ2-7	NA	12	TGTGCCAGCAGCTTTGGGAGCTACGAGCAGTACTTC	CASSFGSYEQYF
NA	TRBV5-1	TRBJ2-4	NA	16	TGCGCCAGCAGCTCGGAAGGGGGGACAGAATTTAACATTCAGTACTTC	CASSSEGGTEFNIQYF